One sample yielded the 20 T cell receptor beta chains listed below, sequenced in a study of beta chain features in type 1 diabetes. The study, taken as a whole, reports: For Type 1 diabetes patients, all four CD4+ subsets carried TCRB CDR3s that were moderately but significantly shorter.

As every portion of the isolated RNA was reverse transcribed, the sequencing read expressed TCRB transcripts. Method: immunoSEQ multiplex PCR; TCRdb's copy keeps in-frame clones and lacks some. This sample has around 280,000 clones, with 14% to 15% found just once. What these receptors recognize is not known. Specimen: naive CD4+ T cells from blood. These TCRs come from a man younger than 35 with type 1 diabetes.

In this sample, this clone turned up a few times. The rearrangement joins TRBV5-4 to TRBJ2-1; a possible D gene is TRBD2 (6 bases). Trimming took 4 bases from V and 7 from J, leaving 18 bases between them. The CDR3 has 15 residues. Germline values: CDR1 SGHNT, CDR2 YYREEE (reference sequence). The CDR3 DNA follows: TGTGCCAGCAGCGGGGGGACTGGAAACAGGAATGAGCAGTTCTTC. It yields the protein CASSGGTGNRNEQFF.

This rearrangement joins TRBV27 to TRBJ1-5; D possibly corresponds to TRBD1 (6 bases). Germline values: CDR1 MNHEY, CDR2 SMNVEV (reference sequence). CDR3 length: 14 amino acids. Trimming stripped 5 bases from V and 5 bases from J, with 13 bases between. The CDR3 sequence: CASSLETGYQPQHF. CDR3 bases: TGTGCCAGCAGTCTCGAGACAGGCTATCAGCCCCAGCATTTT.

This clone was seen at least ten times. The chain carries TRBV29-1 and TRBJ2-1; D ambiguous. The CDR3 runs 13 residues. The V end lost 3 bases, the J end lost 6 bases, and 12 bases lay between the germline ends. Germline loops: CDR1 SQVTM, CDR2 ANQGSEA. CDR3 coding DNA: TGCAGCGTTGAGGCCATTGGGCTCAATGAGCAGTTCTTC. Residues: CSVEAIGLNEQFF.

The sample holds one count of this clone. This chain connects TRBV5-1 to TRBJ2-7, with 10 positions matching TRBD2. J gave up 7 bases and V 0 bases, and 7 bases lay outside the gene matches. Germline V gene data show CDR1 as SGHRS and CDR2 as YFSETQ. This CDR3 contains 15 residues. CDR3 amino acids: CASSLAVAGGGEQYF. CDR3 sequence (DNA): TGCGCCAGCAGCTTGGCGGTAGCGGGAGGCGGTGAGCAGTACTTC.

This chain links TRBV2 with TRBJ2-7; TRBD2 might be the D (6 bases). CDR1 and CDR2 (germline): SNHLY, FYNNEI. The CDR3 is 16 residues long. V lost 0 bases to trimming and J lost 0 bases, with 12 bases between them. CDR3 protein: CASSEAPSASSYEQYF. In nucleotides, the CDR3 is TGTGCCAGCAGTGAAGCCCCTAGCGCGAGCTCCTACGAGCAGTACTTC.

As DNA, the CDR3 is TGTGCCAGCAGACGAAGCAGGGACACTAACACTGAAGCTTTCTTT. The encoded protein is CASRRSRDTNTEAFF. The rearrangement joins TRBV7-9 to TRBJ1-1; weak D call: TRBD1 (6 bases). Germline CDR1 is SEHNR and CDR2 is FQNEAQ (reference sequence). The V end was cut by 6 bases, the J end by 2 bases, with 16 bases between. This CDR3 region has 15 residues.

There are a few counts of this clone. CDR3 amino acids: CASCRGQIPYEQYF. The CDR3 nucleotides are TGCGCCAGCTGCCGGGGACAAATACCCTACGAGCAGTACTTC. The chain links TRBV23-1 to TRBJ2-7; possible D gene TRBD1, 6 bases. TRBV23-1 belongs to the ORF category, with a function that is uncertain. The CDR3 contains 14 residues. Trimming shortened V by 8 bases and J by 2 bases, and 16 bases separated the two germline ends.

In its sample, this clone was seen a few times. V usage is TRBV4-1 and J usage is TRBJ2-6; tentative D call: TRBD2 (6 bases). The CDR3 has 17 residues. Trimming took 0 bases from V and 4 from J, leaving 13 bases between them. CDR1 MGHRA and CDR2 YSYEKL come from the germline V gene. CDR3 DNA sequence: TGCGCCAGCAGCCAAGATGCTGGGACTCCCGGGGCCAACGTCCTGACTTTC. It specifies CASSQDAGTPGANVLTF.

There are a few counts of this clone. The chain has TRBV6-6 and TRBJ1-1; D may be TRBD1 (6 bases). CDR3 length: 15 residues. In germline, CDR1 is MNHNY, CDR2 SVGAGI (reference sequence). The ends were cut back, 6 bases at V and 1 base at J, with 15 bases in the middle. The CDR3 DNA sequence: TGTGCCAGCAGGACGACCTCACAGGGGAACACTGAAGCTTTCTTT. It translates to CASRTTSQGNTEAFF.

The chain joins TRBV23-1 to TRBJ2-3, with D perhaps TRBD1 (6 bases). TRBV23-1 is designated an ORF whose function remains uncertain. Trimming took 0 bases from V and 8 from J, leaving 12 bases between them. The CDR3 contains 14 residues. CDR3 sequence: CASSQSLQGGTQYF. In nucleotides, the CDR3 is TGCGCCAGCAGTCAATCCCTCCAAGGGGGTACGCAGTATTTT.

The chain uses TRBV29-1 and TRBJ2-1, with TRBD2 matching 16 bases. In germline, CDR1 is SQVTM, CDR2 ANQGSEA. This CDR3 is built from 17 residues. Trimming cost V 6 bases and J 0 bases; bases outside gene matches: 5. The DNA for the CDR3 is TGCAGCGTCGGGACTAGCGGGAGGGCCATCTCCTACAATGAGCAGTTCTTC. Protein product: CSVGTSGRAISYNEQFF.

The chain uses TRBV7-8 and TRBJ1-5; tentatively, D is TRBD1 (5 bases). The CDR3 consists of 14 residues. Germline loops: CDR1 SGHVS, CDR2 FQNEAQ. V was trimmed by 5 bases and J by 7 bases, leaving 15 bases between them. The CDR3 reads CASSPDQGWQPQHF. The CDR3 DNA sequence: TGTGCCAGCAGCCCAGATCAGGGATGGCAGCCCCAGCATTTT.

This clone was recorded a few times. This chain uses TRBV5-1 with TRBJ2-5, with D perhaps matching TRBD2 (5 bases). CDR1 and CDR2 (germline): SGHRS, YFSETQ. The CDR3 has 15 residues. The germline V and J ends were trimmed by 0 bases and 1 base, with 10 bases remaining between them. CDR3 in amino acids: CASSLGAAAQETQYF. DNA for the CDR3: TGCGCCAGCAGCTTGGGAGCGGCAGCCCAAGAGACCCAGTACTTC.

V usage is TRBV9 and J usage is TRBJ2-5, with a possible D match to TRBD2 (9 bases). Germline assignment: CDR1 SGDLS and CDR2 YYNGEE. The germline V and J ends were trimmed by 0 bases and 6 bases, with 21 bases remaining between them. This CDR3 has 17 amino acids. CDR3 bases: TGTGCCAGCAGCGTAGGGCAGGGGGCTAGCGGGGTCAAGACCCAGTACTTC. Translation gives CASSVGQGASGVKTQYF.

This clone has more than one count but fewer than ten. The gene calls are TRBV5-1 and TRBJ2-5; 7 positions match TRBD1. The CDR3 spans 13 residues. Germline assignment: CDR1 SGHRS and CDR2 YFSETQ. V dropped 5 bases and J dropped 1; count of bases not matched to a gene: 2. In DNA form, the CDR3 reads TGCGCCAGCAGACAGGGGCTCCAAGAGACCCAGTACTTC. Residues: CASRQGLQETQYF.

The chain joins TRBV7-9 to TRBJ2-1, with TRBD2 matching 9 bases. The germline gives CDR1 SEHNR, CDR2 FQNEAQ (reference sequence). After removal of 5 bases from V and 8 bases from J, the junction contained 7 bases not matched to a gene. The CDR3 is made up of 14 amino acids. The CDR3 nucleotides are TGTGCCAGCAGCCCCCGCGGCGGGGGGGATGAGCAGTTCTTC. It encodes CASSPRGGGDEQFF.

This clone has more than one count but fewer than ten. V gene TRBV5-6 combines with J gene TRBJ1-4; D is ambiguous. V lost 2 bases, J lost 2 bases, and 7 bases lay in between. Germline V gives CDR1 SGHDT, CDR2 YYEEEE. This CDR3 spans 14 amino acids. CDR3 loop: CASSFPRTNEKLFF. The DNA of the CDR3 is TGTGCCAGCAGCTTCCCCAGGACTAATGAAAAACTGTTTTTT. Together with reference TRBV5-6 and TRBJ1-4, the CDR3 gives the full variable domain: DAGVTQSPTHLIKTRGQQVTLRCSPKSGHDTVSWYQQALGQGPQFIFQYYEEEERQRGNFPDRFSGHQFPNYSSELNVNALLLGDSALYLCASSFPRTNEKLFFGSGTQLSVL.

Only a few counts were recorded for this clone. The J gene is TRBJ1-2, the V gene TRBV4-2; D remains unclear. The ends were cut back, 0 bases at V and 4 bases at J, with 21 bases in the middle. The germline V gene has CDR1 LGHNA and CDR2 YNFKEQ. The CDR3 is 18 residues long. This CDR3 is CASSQEGRTSETLYGYTF. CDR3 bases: TGTGCCAGCAGCCAAGAGGGCCGAACGTCAGAGACCCTCTATGGCTACACCTTC.

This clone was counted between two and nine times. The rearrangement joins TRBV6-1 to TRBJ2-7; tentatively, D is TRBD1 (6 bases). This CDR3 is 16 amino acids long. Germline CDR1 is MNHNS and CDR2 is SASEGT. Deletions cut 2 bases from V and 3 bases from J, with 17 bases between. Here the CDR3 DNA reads TGTGCCAGCAGTGAATACCCCCCGGACAGCCGCTACGAGCAGTACTTC. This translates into CASSEYPPDSRYEQYF.

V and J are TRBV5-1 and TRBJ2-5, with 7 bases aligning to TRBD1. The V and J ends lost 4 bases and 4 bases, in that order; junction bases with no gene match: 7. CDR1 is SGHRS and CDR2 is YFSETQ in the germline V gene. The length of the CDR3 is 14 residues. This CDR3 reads CASSTATGVETQYF. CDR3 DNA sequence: TGCGCCAGCAGCACAGCTACAGGGGTAGAGACCCAGTACTTC.